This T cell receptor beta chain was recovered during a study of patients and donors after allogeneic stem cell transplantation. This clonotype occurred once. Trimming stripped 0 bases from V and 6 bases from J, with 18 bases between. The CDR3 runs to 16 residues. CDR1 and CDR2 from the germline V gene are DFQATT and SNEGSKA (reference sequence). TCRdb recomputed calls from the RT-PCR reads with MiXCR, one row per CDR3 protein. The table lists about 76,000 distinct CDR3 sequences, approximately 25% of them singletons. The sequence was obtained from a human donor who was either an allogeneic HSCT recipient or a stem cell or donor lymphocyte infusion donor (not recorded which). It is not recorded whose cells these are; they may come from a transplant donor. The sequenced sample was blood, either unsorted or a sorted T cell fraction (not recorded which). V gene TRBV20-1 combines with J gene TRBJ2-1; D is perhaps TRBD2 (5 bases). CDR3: CSARDRTAAQINEQFF. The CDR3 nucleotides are TGCAGTGCTAGAGATCGTACAGCGGCCCAGATCAATGAGCAGTTCTTC.